These 25 T cell receptor beta chains share one sample of origin, sequenced in a study of post-analysis software for immune sequencing data. Points from the study as a whole: A handful of TRBV segments were more frequent in patients than controls; TRBV5-6, TRBV5-1 and TRBV20-1 belonged to this group.

These receptors have no identified antigens. Unique-molecular-identifier-tagged TCR beta cDNA libraries were used. TCRdb re-derived calls from the PCR reads in MiXCR, one entry per CDR3 protein. This repertoire shows over 300,000 distinct CDR3 sequences, approximately 38% found once; its top ten account for under 15%. Sequencing was carried out using blood. The receptors come from a girl under 18 with multiple sclerosis.

This clonotype was seen only a few times. The junction departs from germline at one end; a sequencing error may be responsible. V and J are TRBV15 and TRBJ2-1; D not resolved. This CDR3 spans 15 amino acids. Germline CDR1 reads LNHNV; CDR2 reads YYDKDF (reference sequence). CDR3 sequence (DNA): TGTGCCACCAGGTCGAACATAGTCAGACACAATGAGCGGTTCTTC. It translates to CATRSNIVRHNERFF.

This clonotype was seen at least ten times. The V and J genes are TRBV5-1 and TRBJ2-1, with D possibly called TRBD1 or TRBD2 (5 bases each). Germline CDR1 is SGHRS and CDR2 is YFSETQ. Trimming stripped 4 bases from V and 8 bases from J, with 13 bases between. The CDR3 is 13 residues long. The CDR3 coding sequence is TGCGCCAGCAGCCCGGGGCGGGTCGATGAGCAGTTCTTC. The encoded protein is CASSPGRVDEQFF.

The V call is TRBV7-2, the J call TRBJ1-5; D call uncertain. From germline, CDR1 is SGHTA and CDR2 FQGNSA. There are 16 residues in the CDR3. With 1 base removed from V and 4 bases from J, the gap between germline ends came to 14 bases. CDR3 region: CASSLEAGGSNQPQHF. The CDR3 nucleotides are TGTGCCAGCAGCTTAGAGGCAGGAGGGAGTAATCAGCCCCAGCATTTT.

Regarding this clonotype: A much larger clonotype is one base distant, so this may be a read error. V gene TRBV20-1 combines with J gene TRBJ1-2, with 10 bases that match TRBD1. The CDR3 is made up of 13 amino acids. After removal of 3 bases from V and 2 bases from J, the junction contained 0 bases not matched to a gene. Germline V gene sequence: CDR1 DFQATT, CDR2 SNEGSKA (reference sequence). The CDR3 region has the DNA TGCAGTGCTAGGACAGGGGGCAACTATGGCTACACCTTC. It specifies CSARTGGNYGYTF.

V usage is TRBV12-3 or TRBV12-4 and J usage is TRBJ1-5, with D perhaps matching TRBD1 (6 bases). Trimming took off 5 bases at V and 9 bases at J, with 17 bases between the two ends. This CDR3 comprises 14 residues. The CDR3 region is CASSTGQSLSPQHF. The CDR3 DNA reads as TGTGCCAGCAGTACTGGACAGAGTCTTTCGCCCCAGCATTTT.

The rearrangement uses TRBV4-3 and TRBJ2-1; a weak D match, TRBD1 (7 bases). The CDR3 has 16 amino acids. V shed 1 base and J shed 8 bases, with 18 bases lying between them. In germline, CDR1 is LGHNA, CDR2 YSLEER. CDR3 protein: CASSQGRAGGLDEQFF. In DNA form, the CDR3 reads TGCGCCAGCAGCCAAGGTCGGGCAGGGGGGTTGGATGAGCAGTTCTTC.

The chain couples TRBV6-5 to TRBJ1-2; 7 nucleotides align to TRBD1. The trim removed 5 bases at V and 6 bases at J, leaving 9 bases unmatched. Germline V gene lookup returns CDR1 MNHEY and CDR2 SVGAGI. The CDR3 totals 14 residues. The CDR3 sequence is CASSPGTASNGYTF. CDR3 in DNA: TGTGCCAGCAGTCCCGGGACAGCCTCAAATGGCTACACCTTC.

In its sample, this clonotype was seen a few times. The rearrangement uses TRBV6-1 and TRBJ1-5, with D tentatively TRBD1 (6 bases). The V gene's germline CDR1 is MNHNS and CDR2 SASEGT. This CDR3 comprises 14 residues. V was shortened by 6 bases and J by 0 bases, with 9 bases between the two germline ends. The CDR3 is CASRKGDSNQPQHF. The CDR3 DNA sequence: TGTGCCAGCAGGAAGGGGGATAGCAATCAGCCCCAGCATTTT.

This chain joins TRBV5-1 and TRBJ1-2, with TRBD1 matching over 8 bases. Unmatched junction bases numbered 6, after V lost 0 bases and J lost 5 bases. The CDR3 totals 15 residues. CDR1 SGHRS and CDR2 YFSETQ come from the germline V gene. CDR3 loop: CASSLAGQEVYGYTF. The CDR3 DNA is TGCGCCAGCAGCTTGGCGGGACAGGAGGTTTATGGCTACACCTTC.

The rearrangement links TRBV6-8 to TRBJ2-1, with no clear D. V shed 3 bases and J shed 0 bases, with 6 bases lying between them. This CDR3 contains 14 residues. CDR1 is MNHGY and CDR2 is SAAAGT in the germline V gene. The CDR3 region has the DNA TGTGCCAGCAGTTATTCCTTCTCCTACAATGAGCAGTTCTTC. It specifies CASSYSFSYNEQFF.

This clonotype was seen repeatedly, ten times or more. The CDR3 DNA is TGTGCCAGCAGCCAGTGGATACTAGCGGGGGGTGAGACCCAGTACTTC. Translating gives CASSQWILAGGETQYF. The rearrangement links TRBV4-2 to TRBJ2-5; 12 positions agree with TRBD2. This CDR3 is built from 16 residues. V gave up 3 bases and J gave up 5 bases; unmatched junction bases: 7. Germline CDR1 is LGHNA and CDR2 is YNFKEQ.

The chain uses TRBV14 and TRBJ2-7; D is possibly TRBD1 (6 bases). Per the germline V gene, CDR1 is SGHDN and CDR2 is FVKESK. The CDR3 covers 13 residues. V gave up 2 bases and J gave up 2 bases, with 7 bases separating them. This CDR3 reads CASSQWGPYEQYF. The CDR3 DNA is TGTGCCAGCAGCCAATGGGGGCCCTACGAGCAGTACTTC.

The chain has TRBV5-5 and TRBJ1-2; 7 bases map to TRBD1. In germline, CDR1 is SGHKS, CDR2 YYEKEE (reference sequence). Trimming at V came to 2 bases and at J to 8 bases, leaving 9 bases not matched to a gene. The CDR3 has 14 residues. The chain's CDR3 is CASSLPGQDNGYTF. As DNA, the CDR3 is TGTGCCAGCAGCTTACCCGGACAGGACAACGGCTACACCTTC.

V gene TRBV11-1 combines with J gene TRBJ2-3, with TRBD2 identical over 13 bases. The CDR3 spans 16 residues. Trimming at V came to 6 bases and at J to 4 bases, leaving 7 bases not matched to a gene. Germline CDR1 and CDR2: SGHAT and FQDESV (reference sequence). The CDR3 region has the DNA TGTGCCAGCAGTTCTGGGACTAGCGGGGATTCAGATACGCAGTATTTT. It translates to CASSSGTSGDSDTQYF.

In its sample, this clonotype was seen a few times. V is TRBV10-3 and J is TRBJ1-1; D may be TRBD1 (5 bases). Between the trimmed V and J ends, which lost 8 bases and 1 base, there was a span of 11 bases. This CDR3 is built from 13 residues. Germline lookup yields CDR1 ENHRY and CDR2 SYGVKD. Here the CDR3 reads CAIGGLSNTEAFF. The CDR3 DNA reads as TGTGCCATCGGGGGACTCTCGAACACTGAAGCTTTCTTT.

The chain combines TRBV12-3 or TRBV12-4 with TRBJ2-3; a weak D match, TRBD2 (6 bases). The CDR3 runs to 16 residues. V shed 4 bases and J shed 2 bases, with 16 bases lying between them. CDR3 region: CASSSQTSSPTDTQYF. CDR3 coding DNA: TGTGCCAGCAGTTCCCAGACTAGTTCCCCCACAGATACGCAGTATTTT.

The rearrangement links TRBV6-5 to TRBJ2-7; maybe TRBD2 (7 bases). CDR3 length equals 11 residues. V was trimmed by 10 bases and J by 7 bases, leaving 14 bases between them. Germline CDR1 is MNHEY and CDR2 is SVGAGI. CDR3: CATVGGREQYF. The CDR3 DNA reads as TGTGCCACCGTCGGGGGGCGGGAGCAGTACTTC.

This clonotype was recorded a few times. This rearrangement joins TRBV2 to TRBJ1-2; D is unclear. Germline lookup yields CDR1 SNHLY and CDR2 FYNNEI. The CDR3 is 12 residues long. The germline V and J ends were trimmed by 3 bases and 8 bases, with 10 bases remaining between them. CDR3 in DNA: TGTGCCAGCAGTGAGGGTCTTGGGGGCTACACCTTC. Encoded protein: CASSEGLGGYTF. Supplemented by reference TRBV2 and TRBJ1-2, the full variable domain reads EPEVTQTPSHQVTQMGQEVILRCVPISNHLYFYWYRQILGQKVEFLVSFYNNEISEKSEIFDDQFSVERPDGSNFTLKIRSTKLEDSAMYFCASSEGLGGYTFGSGTRLTVV.

This rearrangement joins TRBV7-2 to TRBJ2-1; no clear D gene. The CDR3 is 15 amino acids. V lost 1 base and J lost 7, with 14 bases in between. Germline assignment: CDR1 SGHTA and CDR2 FQGNSA. Written as DNA, the CDR3 is TGTGCCAGCAGCTTAGGGGCCGAGTTGGGGAATGAGCAGTTCTTC. This sequence encodes CASSLGAELGNEQFF.

The rearrangement uses TRBV5-1 and TRBJ2-3; 8 nucleotides match TRBD1. Germline V CDR1 and CDR2: SGHRS, YFSETQ. Losses at the gene ends were 4 bases for V and 1 base for J; bases not matched to a gene: 8. The CDR3 runs to 16 residues. The CDR3 nucleotides are TGCGCCAGCAGCCCCAGACAGGGGACGCGCACAGATACGCAGTATTTT. It translates to CASSPRQGTRTDTQYF.

The V gene is TRBV6-5, the J gene TRBJ2-5, with 9 bases fitting TRBD2. Unmatched junction bases numbered 7, after V lost 5 bases and J lost 0 bases. Germline V gene data show CDR1 as MNHEY and CDR2 as SVGAGI. The CDR3 has 16 amino acids. The CDR3 nucleotides read TGTGCCAGCAGTCACATAGCGGGGGACCACCAAGAGACCCAGTACTTC. It specifies CASSHIAGDHQETQYF.

This clonotype has more than one count but fewer than ten. The genes are TRBV6-2 or TRBV6-3 and TRBJ2-1; 7 positions match TRBD1. Per the germline V gene, CDR1 is MNHEY and CDR2 is SVGEGT. The V gene end was trimmed by 5 bases and the J gene end by 12 bases; junction bases not matched to a gene: 7. This CDR3 comprises 12 residues. This CDR3 reads CASSGRDRSQFF. In DNA form, the CDR3 reads TGTGCCAGCAGTGGACGGGACAGATCGCAGTTCTTC.

This chain links TRBV28 with TRBJ1-5, with 7 bases lining up with TRBD1. The V segment lost 2 bases and the J segment 4 bases; nucleotides outside the gene matches: 5. The germline gives CDR1 MDHEN, CDR2 SYDVKM. The CDR3 sequence is 15 residues long. CDR3 amino acids: CASSLNPGGNQPQHF. CDR3 sequence (DNA): TGTGCCAGCAGTTTAAATCCAGGGGGAAATCAGCCCCAGCATTTT. Using reference TRBV28 and TRBJ1-5 for the parts outside the CDR3, the full variable domain is DVKVTQSSRYLVKRTGEKVFLECVQDMDHENMFWYRQDPGLGLRLIYFSYDVKMKEKGDIPEGYSVSREKKERFSLILESASTNQTSMYLCASSLNPGGNQPQHFGDGTRLSIL.

The chain is built from TRBV6-1 and TRBJ1-5; possible D gene TRBD1, 6 bases. The CDR3 totals 16 residues. The germline CDR1 and CDR2 sequences are MNHNS and SASEGT. V was clipped by 7 bases and J by 2 bases, with 18 bases between them. CDR3 DNA: TGTGCCAGCACTACCCCGAGGGGGTTGGGCAATCAGCCCCAGCATTTT. This gives the protein CASTTPRGLGNQPQHF.

This clonotype showed up just a few times. The genes are TRBV2 and TRBJ2-3; weak D call: TRBD1 (7 bases). The CDR3 loop spans 14 amino acids. Germline-derived CDR1 and CDR2 are SNHLY and FYNNEI. V gave up 10 bases and J gave up 4 bases, with 18 bases separating them. CDR3 loop: CAMRDSRASDTQYF. The CDR3 DNA is TGTGCCATGCGGGACAGTCGGGCCTCAGATACGCAGTATTTT.